This TCR beta chain was identified during a study of OX40 agonist ivuxolimab in advanced cancers. General study findings and limits: Low normalized T-cell clonal expansion also characterized some of the nonresponders.

In the case of this clone: The antigen is unknown.

Germline-derived CDR1 and CDR2 are LNHDA and SQIVND (reference sequence). This CDR3 spans 17 amino acids. The V end lost 6 bases, the J end lost 4 bases, and 21 bases lay between the germline ends. Here immunoSEQ multiplex PCR was the method, and the copy in TCRdb shows in-frame clones only, minus some. The table lists roughly 86,000 clones, 75% to 90% of them singletons. The source was CD4+ or CD8+ T cells sorted from blood, collected in a trial of the OX40 agonist ivuxolimab. V is TRBV19 and J is TRBJ1-4, with a weak D call TRBD1 (6 bases). The origin of this receptor is an adult with an advanced solid tumor such as melanoma, head and neck, liver or kidney cancer. CDR3 loop: CASSFGGGPWSNEKLFF. For the CDR3, the DNA is TGTGCCAGTAGCTTCGGCGGGGGCCCCTGGAGTAATGAAAAACTGTTTTTT.